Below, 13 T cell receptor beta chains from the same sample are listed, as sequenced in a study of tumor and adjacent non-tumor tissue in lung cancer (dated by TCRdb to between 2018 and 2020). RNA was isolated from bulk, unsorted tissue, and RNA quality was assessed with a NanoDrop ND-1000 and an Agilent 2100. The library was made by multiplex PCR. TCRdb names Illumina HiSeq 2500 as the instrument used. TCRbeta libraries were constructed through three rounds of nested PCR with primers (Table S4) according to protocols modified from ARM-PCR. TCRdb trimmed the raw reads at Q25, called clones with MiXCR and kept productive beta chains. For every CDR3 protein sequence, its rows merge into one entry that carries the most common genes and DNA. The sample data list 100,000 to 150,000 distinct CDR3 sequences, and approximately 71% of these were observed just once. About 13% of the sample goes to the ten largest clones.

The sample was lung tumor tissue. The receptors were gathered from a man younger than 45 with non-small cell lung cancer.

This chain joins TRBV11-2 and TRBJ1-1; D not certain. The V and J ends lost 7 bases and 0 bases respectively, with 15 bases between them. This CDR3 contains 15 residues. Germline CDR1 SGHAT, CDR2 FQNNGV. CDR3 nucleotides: TGTGCCAGCAACTTTTCGCATACAATGAACACTGAAGCTTTCTTT. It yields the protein CASNFSHTMNTEAFF.

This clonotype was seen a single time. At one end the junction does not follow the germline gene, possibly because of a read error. The CDR3 loop is CSVENEGAGGYSF. The CDR3 nucleotides read TGCAGCGTTGAAAACGAGGGGGCGGGGGGCTACAGCTTC. The rearrangement uses TRBV29-1 and TRBJ1-2, with 7 bases identical to TRBD1. The germline gives CDR1 SQVTM, CDR2 ANQGSEA. The CDR3 sequence is 13 residues long.

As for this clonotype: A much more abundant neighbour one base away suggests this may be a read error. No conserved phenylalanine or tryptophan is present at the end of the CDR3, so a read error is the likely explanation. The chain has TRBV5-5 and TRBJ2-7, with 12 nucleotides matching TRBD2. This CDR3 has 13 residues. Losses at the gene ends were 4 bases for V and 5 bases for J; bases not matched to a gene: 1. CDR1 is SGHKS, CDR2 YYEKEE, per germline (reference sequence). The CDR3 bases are TGTGCCAGCAGCGGACTAGCGGGAAACGAGCAGTACCTC. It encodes CASSGLAGNEQYL.

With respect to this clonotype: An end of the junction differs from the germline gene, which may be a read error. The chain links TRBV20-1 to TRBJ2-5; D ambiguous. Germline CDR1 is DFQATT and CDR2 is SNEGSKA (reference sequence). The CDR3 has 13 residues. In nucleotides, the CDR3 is TGCAGTGCTAGAGGTGTGTACCAAGAGACCCATTACTTC. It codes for CSARGVYQETHYF.

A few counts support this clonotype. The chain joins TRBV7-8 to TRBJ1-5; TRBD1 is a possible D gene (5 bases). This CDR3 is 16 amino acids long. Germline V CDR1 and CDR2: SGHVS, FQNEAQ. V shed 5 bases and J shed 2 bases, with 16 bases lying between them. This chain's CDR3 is CASSPAGLGGNQPQHF. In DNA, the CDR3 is TGTGCCAGCAGCCCTGCTGGCCTGGGGGGCAATCAGCCCCAGCATTTT. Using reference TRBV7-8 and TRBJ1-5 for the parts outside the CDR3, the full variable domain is GAGVSQSPRYKVAKRGQDVALRCDPISGHVSLFWYQQALGQGPEFLTYFQNEAQLDKSGLPSDRFFAERPEGSVSTLKIQRTQQEDSAVYLCASSPAGLGGNQPQHFGDGTRLSIL.

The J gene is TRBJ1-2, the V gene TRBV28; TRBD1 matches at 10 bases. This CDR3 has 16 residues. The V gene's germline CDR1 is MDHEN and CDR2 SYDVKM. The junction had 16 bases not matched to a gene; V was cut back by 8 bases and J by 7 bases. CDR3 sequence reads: CASGTGTGVGIGGYTF. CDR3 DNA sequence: TGTGCCAGCGGGACCGGGACAGGGGTGGGAATAGGTGGCTACACCTTC.

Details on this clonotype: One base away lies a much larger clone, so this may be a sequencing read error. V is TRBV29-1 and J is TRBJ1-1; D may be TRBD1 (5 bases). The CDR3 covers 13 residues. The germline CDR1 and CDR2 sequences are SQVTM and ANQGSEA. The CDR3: CSIDGARNTEAFF. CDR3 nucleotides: TGCAGCATTGACGGGGCCCGGAACACTGAAGCTTTCTTT.

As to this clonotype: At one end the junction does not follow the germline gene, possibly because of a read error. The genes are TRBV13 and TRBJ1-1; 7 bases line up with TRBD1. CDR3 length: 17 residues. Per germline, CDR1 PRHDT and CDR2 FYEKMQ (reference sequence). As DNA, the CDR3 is TGTGCCAGTAGCCTGCTTATGGCAGGGGGAGGGAACATTGAAGCTTTCTTT. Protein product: CASSLLMAGGGNIEAFF.

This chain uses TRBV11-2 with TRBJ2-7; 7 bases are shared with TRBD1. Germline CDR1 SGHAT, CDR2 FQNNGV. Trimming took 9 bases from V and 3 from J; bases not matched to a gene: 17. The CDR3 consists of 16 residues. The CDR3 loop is CASSPLFRDRSYEQYF. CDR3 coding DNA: TGTGCCAGTAGCCCCTTATTCCGGGACAGAAGCTACGAGCAGTACTTC.

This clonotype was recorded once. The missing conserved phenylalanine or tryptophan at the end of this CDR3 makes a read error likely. The chain's CDR3 is CVSSLEVTSGSLEQYL. CDR3 nucleotide sequence: TGTGTCAGCAGCCTCGAGGTGACTAGCGGGAGTTTAGAGCAGTACCTC. The chain employs TRBV4-2 and TRBJ2-7, with 12 nucleotides matching TRBD2. Per germline, CDR1 LGHNA and CDR2 YNFKEQ. This CDR3 has 16 amino acids.

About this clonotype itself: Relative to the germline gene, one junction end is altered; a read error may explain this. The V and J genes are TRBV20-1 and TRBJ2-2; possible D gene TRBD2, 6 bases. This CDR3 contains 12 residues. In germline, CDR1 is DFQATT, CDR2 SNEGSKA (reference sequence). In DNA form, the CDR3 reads TGCAGTGCTAGAGACGCCGGAGGGGAGCTGCTTTTT. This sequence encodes CSARDAGGELLF.

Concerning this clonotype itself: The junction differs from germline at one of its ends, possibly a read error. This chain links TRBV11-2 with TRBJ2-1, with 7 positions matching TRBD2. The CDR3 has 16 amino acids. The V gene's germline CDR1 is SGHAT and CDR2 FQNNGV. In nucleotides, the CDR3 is TGTGCCAGCATCTTAGATTCCCTAGCGGCTTACAATGAGCAGTTCTTC. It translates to CASILDSLAAYNEQFF.

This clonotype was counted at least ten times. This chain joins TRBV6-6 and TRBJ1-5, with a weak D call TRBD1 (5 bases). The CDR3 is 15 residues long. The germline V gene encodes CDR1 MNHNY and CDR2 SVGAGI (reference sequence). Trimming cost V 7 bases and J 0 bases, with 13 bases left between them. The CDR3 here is CASTPPGYSNQPQHF. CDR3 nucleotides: TGTGCCAGCACTCCGCCAGGGTATAGCAATCAGCCCCAGCATTTT.